The 26 T cell receptor beta chains below come from one sample, sequenced in a study of early T cells in non-severe SARS-CoV-2 infection. TCRdb recomputed calls from the 5' RACE reads with MiXCR, one row per CDR3 protein. Here the sample spans about 59,000 distinct CDR3 sequences, around an eighth being singletons. Sequenced material: whole blood. The receptor set was obtained from an adult who was a healthcare worker with PCR-confirmed SARS-CoV-2 infection or an uninfected control (not recorded which).

The chain employs TRBV6-2 or TRBV6-3 and TRBJ2-2; possibly TRBD1 or TRBD2 for D (5 bases each). The germline gives CDR1 MNHEY, CDR2 SVGEGT. V was pared by 5 bases and J by 7 bases, with 17 bases between. The CDR3 sequence is 15 residues long. The CDR3 coding sequence is TGTGCCAGCAGTCCTCAACCCGGGACGCACGGGGAGCTGTTTTTT. This translates into CASSPQPGTHGELFF.

This clonotype was found many times. The chain has TRBV30 and TRBJ2-5; no reliable D call. V lost 3 bases to trimming and J lost 2 bases, with 7 bases between them. This CDR3 spans 12 amino acids. Germline V lookup: CDR1 GTSNPN, CDR2 SVGIG (reference sequence). The CDR3 DNA sequence: TGTGCCTGGAGCTTACGACAAGAGACCCAGTACTTC. It codes for CAWSLRQETQYF. Full variable domain (remainder filled in from reference TRBV30 and TRBJ2-5): SQTIHQWPATLVQPVGSPLSLECTVEGTSNPNLYWYRQAAGRGLQLLFYSVGIGQISSEVPQNLSASRPQDRQFILSSKKLLLSDSGFYLCAWSLRQETQYFGPGTRLLVL.

This clonotype was observed at least ten times. The gene calls are TRBV10-2 and TRBJ1-2; D remains unclear. Germline values: CDR1 WSHSY, CDR2 SAAADI. Between the trimmed V and J ends, which lost 2 bases and 7 bases, there was a span of 11 bases. The CDR3 totals 13 residues. The CDR3 DNA reads as TGCGCCAGCAGTGAGACTCGGGGTGGTGGCTACACCTTC. It is translated as CASSETRGGGYTF.

This clonotype was seen repeatedly, ten times or more. This chain links TRBV7-9 with TRBJ1-1; TRBD1 agrees at 7 bases. CDR3 size: 15 residues. Germline V gene lookup returns CDR1 SEHNR and CDR2 FQNEAQ (reference sequence). J lost 4 bases, V lost 5 bases, and 10 bases had no gene match. CDR3 residues: CASSENRGGGTEAFF. Written as DNA, the CDR3 is TGTGCCAGCAGCGAAAACAGGGGAGGCGGCACTGAAGCTTTCTTT.

The chain carries TRBV27 and TRBJ2-7; D uncertain. Trimming removed 3 bases from V and 1 base from J, with 10 bases in between. The germline V gene encodes CDR1 MNHEY and CDR2 SMNVEV (reference sequence). CDR3 length: 14 amino acids. The CDR3 sequence: CASSFSATSYEQYF. The CDR3 DNA follows: TGTGCCAGCAGTTTCTCCGCGACATCCTACGAGCAGTACTTC.

Ten or more counts support this clonotype. The chain recombines TRBV20-1 with TRBJ1-1, with 8 bases identical to TRBD1. Per the germline V gene, CDR1 is DFQATT and CDR2 is SNEGSKA (reference sequence). Germline trimming cut 6 bases from V and 1 base from J; bases unmatched to any gene: 10. CDR3 length equals 15 residues. The CDR3 region is CSATLHQGANTEAFF. In DNA form, the CDR3 reads TGCAGTGCCACCTTACACCAGGGGGCGAACACTGAAGCTTTCTTT.

This clonotype was seen repeatedly, ten times or more. The chain employs TRBV6-5 and TRBJ2-2; 7 bases map to TRBD2. Trimming cost V 2 bases and J 5 bases; bases outside gene matches: 2. The CDR3 consists of 14 residues. The germline CDR1 and CDR2 sequences are MNHEY and SVGAGI. The CDR3 reads CASSYNGGTGELFF. CDR3 in DNA: TGTGCCAGCAGTTACAACGGGGGGACCGGGGAGCTGTTTTTT.

This clonotype was counted ten times or more. This rearrangement joins TRBV28 to TRBJ2-6; perhaps TRBD2 as D (6 bases). This CDR3 has 17 residues. Germline values: CDR1 MDHEN, CDR2 SYDVKM. V lost 10 bases and J 1 base, leaving 20 bases between the germline ends. This chain's CDR3 is CAINAGTHTSGANVLTF. CDR3 nucleotides: TGTGCCATCAATGCCGGGACTCATACATCTGGGGCCAACGTCCTGACTTTC. The full variable domain, completed using reference TRBV28 and TRBJ2-6, is DVKVTQSSRYLVKRTGEKVFLECVQDMDHENMFWYRQDPGLGLRLIYFSYDVKMKEKGDIPEGYSVSREKKERFSLILESASTNQTSMYLCAINAGTHTSGANVLTFGAGSRLTVL.

This clonotype was observed at least ten times. The rearrangement uses TRBV5-4 and TRBJ2-1, with 14 bases lining up with TRBD2. The CDR3 loop spans 15 amino acids. Germline V CDR1 and CDR2: SGHNT, YYREEE (reference sequence). J was trimmed by 9 bases and V by 4 bases; bases with no gene match: 6. CDR3 sequence reads: CASSGLAGGEGEQFF. The CDR3 bases are TGTGCCAGCAGCGGACTAGCGGGAGGTGAGGGTGAGCAGTTCTTC.

The chain joins TRBV11-2 to TRBJ1-2; 7 positions match TRBD1. V was clipped by 3 bases and J by 8 bases; unmatched bases: 9. Germline V gives CDR1 SGHAT, CDR2 FQNNGV. This CDR3 region has 14 residues. CDR3 sequence: CASSFSTGRDGYTF. The CDR3 DNA reads TGTGCCAGCAGCTTCTCGACAGGGAGGGACGGCTACACCTTC.

V and J are TRBV29-1 and TRBJ2-3; no definite D call. The length of the CDR3 is 14 residues. CDR1 and CDR2 from the germline V gene are SQVTM and ANQGSEA. V lost 3 bases and J 2 bases, leaving 12 bases between the germline ends. CDR3 loop: CSVDKGALTDTQYF. The DNA for the CDR3 is TGCAGCGTTGACAAGGGCGCCCTCACAGATACGCAGTATTTT.

This clonotype came up many times. V and J are TRBV11-2 and TRBJ2-1; D is possibly TRBD2 (5 bases). Germline assignment: CDR1 SGHAT and CDR2 FQNNGV. The CDR3 totals 13 residues. Trimming left V 4 bases short and J 13 bases short, with 17 bases between. CDR3 sequence reads: CASSSQTLGVQFF. The DNA of the CDR3 is TGTGCCAGCAGCTCCCAAACCCTCGGGGTACAGTTCTTC.

This clonotype was seen only a few times. V gene TRBV7-9 combines with J gene TRBJ1-1; the D is unclear. CDR3 length equals 15 residues. Germline V lookup: CDR1 SEHNR, CDR2 FQNEAQ (reference sequence). V lost 4 bases and J lost 0, with 12 bases in between. The CDR3 DNA follows: TGTGCCAGCAGCTCAACGCTAACTTTGAACACTGAAGCTTTCTTT. Translating it yields CASSSTLTLNTEAFF.

This clonotype was recorded a few times. This rearrangement joins TRBV20-1 to TRBJ2-1; a weak D match, TRBD1 (5 bases). V was shortened by 0 bases and J by 6 bases, with 9 bases between the two germline ends. This CDR3 has 13 residues. Per germline, CDR1 DFQATT and CDR2 SNEGSKA (reference sequence). The CDR3 DNA follows: TGCAGTGCTAGAGAAGGGGCCCTCAATGAGCAGTTCTTC. Its protein product is CSAREGALNEQFF.

This clonotype has at least ten counts. The chain is built from TRBV6-5 and TRBJ2-5; the D is unclear. Germline V gene sequence: CDR1 MNHEY, CDR2 SVGAGI. The CDR3 runs to 14 residues. V was cut by 0 bases and J by 6 bases, with 11 bases left in between. The CDR3 reads CASSYSQARQTQYF. CDR3 DNA: TGTGCCAGCAGTTACTCCCAAGCGAGGCAGACCCAGTACTTC.

V usage is TRBV9 and J usage is TRBJ2-5; D uncertain. Germline V CDR1 and CDR2: SGDLS, YYNGEE. This CDR3 has 16 residues. V was clipped by 0 bases and J by 1 base, with 13 bases between them. CDR3 protein: CASSVGQRLIQETQYF. The CDR3 nucleotides read TGTGCCAGCAGCGTAGGTCAACGGCTAATCCAAGAGACCCAGTACTTC.

At least ten counts were recorded for this clonotype. The chain has TRBV2 and TRBJ1-5, with 9 bases identical to TRBD1. The trim removed 4 bases at V and 6 bases at J, leaving 7 bases unmatched. Per the germline V gene, CDR1 is SNHLY and CDR2 is FYNNEI. The CDR3 has 15 residues. This chain's CDR3 is CASSGQQGAGQPQHF. CDR3 DNA sequence: TGTGCCAGCAGTGGCCAACAGGGGGCGGGTCAGCCCCAGCATTTT.

This clonotype has a handful of counts. The V and J genes are TRBV20-1 and TRBJ2-1, with 8 bases identical to TRBD2. The CDR3 has 15 amino acids. The J segment lost 4 bases and the V segment lost 0 bases, leaving 5 bases of the junction unmatched. Germline V gene lookup returns CDR1 DFQATT and CDR2 SNEGSKA (reference sequence). The chain's CDR3 is CSARDLTGGYNEQFF. The CDR3 nucleotides read TGCAGTGCTAGAGATTTAACGGGAGGGTACAATGAGCAGTTCTTC.

This clonotype appeared many times. This chain joins TRBV10-3 and TRBJ2-7; the D call may be TRBD1 or TRBD2 (5 bases each). The CDR3 is 14 residues long. Trimming removed 2 bases from V and 3 bases from J, with 11 bases in between. CDR1 is ENHRY, CDR2 SYGVKD, per germline. CDR3 in DNA: TGTGCCATCAGTGAGACCCTGGGGGACTACGAGCAGTACTTC. It translates to CAISETLGDYEQYF.

The chain carries TRBV5-6 and TRBJ2-1; 8 positions match TRBD2. The CDR3 has 16 residues. After removal of 2 bases from V and 3 bases from J, the junction contained 7 bases not matched to a gene. The V gene's germline CDR1 is SGHDT and CDR2 YYEEEE. The CDR3 DNA sequence: TGTGCCAGCAGCTTAATACTAGCGGACCTCTACAATGAGCAGTTCTTC. Its translation: CASSLILADLYNEQFF.

The chain uses TRBV20-1 and TRBJ2-7; TRBD2 matches 12 bases. The length of the CDR3 is 14 residues. The V gene's germline CDR1 is DFQATT and CDR2 SNEGSKA (reference sequence). V dropped 6 bases and J dropped 2; count of bases not matched to a gene: 5. The CDR3 bases are TGCAGTGCGAGCGGACTAGCGGGGACCTACGAGCAGTACTTC. Its protein is CSASGLAGTYEQYF.

This clonotype has at least ten counts. This chain joins TRBV29-1 and TRBJ2-1, with 7 bases identical to TRBD1. J was trimmed by 8 bases and V by 7 bases; bases with no gene match: 8. Germline V gives CDR1 SQVTM, CDR2 ANQGSEA. The CDR3 totals 12 residues. CDR3 amino acids: CSATTGIDEQFF. The DNA of the CDR3 is TGCAGCGCCACGACAGGGATCGATGAGCAGTTCTTC.

J is TRBJ1-6 and V is TRBV20-1; D is undetermined. The germline gives CDR1 DFQATT, CDR2 SNEGSKA (reference sequence). This CDR3 spans 14 amino acids. The germline V and J ends were trimmed by 2 bases and 7 bases, with 12 bases remaining between them. The CDR3 region has the DNA TGCAGTGCTAGAAGGGCCATAAAAAATTCACCCCTCCACTTT. It specifies CSARRAIKNSPLHF.

This chain joins TRBV14 and TRBJ1-2, with D possibly matching TRBD1 (5 bases). CDR3 length: 14 amino acids. Trimming removed 0 bases from V and 8 bases from J, with 13 bases in between. Germline V gives CDR1 SGHDN, CDR2 FVKESK. CDR3 residues: CASSQDRAGQGYTF. The CDR3 DNA follows: TGTGCCAGCAGCCAAGATAGGGCAGGGCAAGGCTACACCTTC.

This clonotype was detected many times. This chain links TRBV19 with TRBJ1-6; TRBD1 matches at 7 bases. Germline CDR1 reads LNHDA; CDR2 reads SQIVND (reference sequence). The CDR3 covers 15 residues. V dropped 3 bases and J dropped 7; count of bases not matched to a gene: 6. The CDR3 protein is CASSIQGVENSPLHF. CDR3 nucleotides: TGTGCCAGTAGTATCCAGGGGGTAGAGAATTCACCCCTCCACTTT.

The sample holds many counts of this clonotype. The rearrangement joins TRBV6-2 or TRBV6-3 to TRBJ2-1; D is perhaps TRBD2 (5 bases). Germline V CDR1 and CDR2: MNHEY, SVGEGT. V was pared by 6 bases and J by 4 bases, with 13 bases between. The CDR3 has 14 amino acids. The CDR3 nucleotides read TGTGCCAGCAGGAAACTAACTAGTTACAATGAGCAGTTCTTC. This sequence encodes CASRKLTSYNEQFF.